Given below is one T cell receptor beta chain in context. The antigen remains undetermined. The primer mix had 60 Vbeta and 13 Jbeta primers. Method: immunoSEQ multiplex PCR; TCRdb's copy keeps in-frame clones and lacks some. This sample's clone table lists some 84,000 clones. The data are from a study of cytomegalovirus exposure and HLA in healthy donors. Study observations and caveats: TRBV6-2, TRBV6-3 and some other V segments were excluded as indistinguishable. Among TCR beta chains of equal frequency, HLA-associated ones were more clonally expanded in a later analysis.

This CDR3 comprises 14 residues. V was cut by 5 bases and J by 3 bases, with 12 bases left in between. Per germline, CDR1 MNHEY and CDR2 SVGAGI. The origin of this receptor is a man aged 45-65 years in good health and CMV-seronegative. The sample taken for sequencing was PBMCs. J is TRBJ2-3 and V is TRBV6-5; the D gene is possibly TRBD2 (6 bases). This CDR3 reads CASSVTGGTDTQYF. As DNA, the CDR3 is TGTGCCAGCAGTGTAACCGGGGGAACAGATACGCAGTATTTT.